In its sample, the clone carrying this T cell receptor (beta chain) was seen many times. This CDR3 region has 14 residues. Trimming cost V 0 bases and J 5 bases, with 11 bases left between them. Per germline, CDR1 SGHTS and CDR2 YDEGEE. This entry belongs to a study of Graves' ophthalmopathy and Graves' hyperthyroidism. Amplification from RNA transcripts yielded the TCR beta CDR3 regions. Investigators did first-round RT-PCR with HTBI primers, then second-round multiplex PCR. TCRdb passed the multiplex PCR reads through MiXCR, listing each CDR3 protein once. Among around 590,000 distinct CDR3 sequences listed, about 35% were seen once.

The TCR originated in an adult man with Graves' hyperthyroidism. The chain recombines TRBV5-8 with TRBJ1-1; TRBD1 might be the D (6 bases). The material sequenced was peripheral blood or thyroid tissue (not recorded which). CDR3: CASSLEQGSTEAFF. CDR3 coding DNA: TGTGCCAGCAGCTTGGAACAGGGTAGTACTGAAGCTTTCTTT. Combining the CDR3 with reference TRBV5-8 and TRBJ1-1 gives the whole variable domain EAGVTQSPTHLIKTRGQQATLRCSPISGHTSVYWYQQALGLGLQFLLWYDEGEERNRGNFPPRFSGRQFPNYSSELNVNALELEDSALYLCASSLEQGSTEAFFGQGTRLTVV.